This T cell receptor beta chain was captured in a study of identical twins. No donor was unhealthy or non-Caucasian. Overall study results and limits: Within cord blood, abundant beta clonotypes carried fewer insertions, but memory repertoires showed no such trend.

One entry per CDR3 protein, called by TCRdb with MiXCR from the 5' RACE reads. The data contain about 900,000 distinct CDR3 sequences, 10% to 15% of them seen just once; the ten biggest clones take up around 1.5%. The J segment lost 2 bases and the V segment lost 6 bases, leaving 4 bases of the junction unmatched. Germline loops: CDR1 MGHRA, CDR2 YSYEKL. This CDR3 is 14 amino acids long. The table lists this clonotype with a few counts. What it binds is unknown. These data were also filed under a second study, of yellow fever vaccine responses in identical twins.

Sequenced sample: PBMCs. The rearrangement uses TRBV4-1 and TRBJ1-2, with TRBD1 matching 9 bases. This TCR came from a woman aged 18-35 years in good health. The CDR3: CASRRTGENYGYTF. CDR3 nucleotides: TGCGCCAGCAGACGGACAGGGGAGAACTATGGCTACACCTTC.